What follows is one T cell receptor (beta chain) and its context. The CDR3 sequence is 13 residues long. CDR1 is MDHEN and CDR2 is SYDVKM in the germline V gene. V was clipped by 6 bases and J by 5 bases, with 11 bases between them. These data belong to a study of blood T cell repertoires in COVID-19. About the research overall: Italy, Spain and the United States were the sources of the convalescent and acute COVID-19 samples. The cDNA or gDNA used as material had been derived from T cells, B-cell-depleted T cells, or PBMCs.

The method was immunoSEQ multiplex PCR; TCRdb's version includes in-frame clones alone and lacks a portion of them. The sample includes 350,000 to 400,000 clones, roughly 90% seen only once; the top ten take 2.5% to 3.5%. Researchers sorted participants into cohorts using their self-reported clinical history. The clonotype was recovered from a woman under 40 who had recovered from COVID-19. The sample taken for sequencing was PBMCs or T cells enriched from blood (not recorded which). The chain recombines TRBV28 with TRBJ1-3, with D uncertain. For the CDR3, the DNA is TGTGCCAGCAGCCCCGTAATTAGAAACACCATATATTTT. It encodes CASSPVIRNTIYF.